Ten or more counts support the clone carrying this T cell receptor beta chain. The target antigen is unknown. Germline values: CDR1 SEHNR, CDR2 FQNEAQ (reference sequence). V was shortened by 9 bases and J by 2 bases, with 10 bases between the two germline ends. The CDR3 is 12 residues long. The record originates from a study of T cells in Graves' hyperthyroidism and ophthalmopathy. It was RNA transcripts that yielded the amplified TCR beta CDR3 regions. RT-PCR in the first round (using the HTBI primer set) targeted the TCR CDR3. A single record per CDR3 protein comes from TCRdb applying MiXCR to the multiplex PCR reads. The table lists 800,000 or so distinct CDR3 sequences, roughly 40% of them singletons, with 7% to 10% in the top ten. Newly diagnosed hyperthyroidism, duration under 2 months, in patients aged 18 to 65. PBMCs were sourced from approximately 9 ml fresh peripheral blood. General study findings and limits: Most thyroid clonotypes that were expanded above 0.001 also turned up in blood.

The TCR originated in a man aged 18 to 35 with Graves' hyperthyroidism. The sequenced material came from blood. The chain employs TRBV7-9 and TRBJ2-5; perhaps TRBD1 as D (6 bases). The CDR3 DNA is TGTGCCAGTCAGGGGTGGCAAGAGACCCAGTACTTC. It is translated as CASQGWQETQYF.